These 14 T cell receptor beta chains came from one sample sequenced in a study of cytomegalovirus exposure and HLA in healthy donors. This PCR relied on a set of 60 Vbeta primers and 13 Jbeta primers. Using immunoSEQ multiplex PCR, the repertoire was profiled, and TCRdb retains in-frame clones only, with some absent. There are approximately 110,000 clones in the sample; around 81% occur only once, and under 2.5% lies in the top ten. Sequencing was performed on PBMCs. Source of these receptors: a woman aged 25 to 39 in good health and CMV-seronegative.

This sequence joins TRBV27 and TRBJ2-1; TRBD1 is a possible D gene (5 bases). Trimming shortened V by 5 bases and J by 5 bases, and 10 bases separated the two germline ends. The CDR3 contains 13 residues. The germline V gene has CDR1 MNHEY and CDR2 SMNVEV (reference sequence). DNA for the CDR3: TGTGCCAGCAGTCCGACAGAGAACAATGAGCAGTTCTTC. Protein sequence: CASSPTENNEQFF.

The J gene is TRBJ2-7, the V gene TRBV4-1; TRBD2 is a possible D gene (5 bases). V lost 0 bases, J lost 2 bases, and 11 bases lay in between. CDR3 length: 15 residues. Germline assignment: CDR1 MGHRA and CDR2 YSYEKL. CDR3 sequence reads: CASSQDSSRTYEQYF. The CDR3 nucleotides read TGCGCCAGCAGCCAAGATTCTAGCAGAACCTACGAGCAGTACTTC.

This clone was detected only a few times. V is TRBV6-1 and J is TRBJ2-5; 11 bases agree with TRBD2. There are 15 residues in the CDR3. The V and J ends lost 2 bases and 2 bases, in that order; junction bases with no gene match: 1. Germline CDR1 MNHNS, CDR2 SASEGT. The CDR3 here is CASSELAGGQETQYF. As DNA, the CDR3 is TGTGCCAGCAGTGAATTAGCGGGAGGGCAAGAGACCCAGTACTTC.

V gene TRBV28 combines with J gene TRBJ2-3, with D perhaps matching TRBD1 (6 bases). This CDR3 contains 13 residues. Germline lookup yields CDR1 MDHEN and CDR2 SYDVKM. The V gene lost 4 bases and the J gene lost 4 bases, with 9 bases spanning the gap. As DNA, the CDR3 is TGTGCCAGCAGTTCAGGGGTCCCAGATACGCAGTATTTT. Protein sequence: CASSSGVPDTQYF.

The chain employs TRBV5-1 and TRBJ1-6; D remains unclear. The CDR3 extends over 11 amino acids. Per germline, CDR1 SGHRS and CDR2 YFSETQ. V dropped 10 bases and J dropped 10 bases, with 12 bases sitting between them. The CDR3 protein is CARAPRSPLHF. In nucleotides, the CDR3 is TGCGCCCGAGCACCCCGGTCACCCCTCCACTTT.

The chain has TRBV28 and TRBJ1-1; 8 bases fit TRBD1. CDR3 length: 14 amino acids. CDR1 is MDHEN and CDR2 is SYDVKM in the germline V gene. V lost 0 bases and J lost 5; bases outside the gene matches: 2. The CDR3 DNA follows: TGTGCCAGCAGTTTATGGCAGGGGGCTACTGAAGCTTTCTTT. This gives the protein CASSLWQGATEAFF.

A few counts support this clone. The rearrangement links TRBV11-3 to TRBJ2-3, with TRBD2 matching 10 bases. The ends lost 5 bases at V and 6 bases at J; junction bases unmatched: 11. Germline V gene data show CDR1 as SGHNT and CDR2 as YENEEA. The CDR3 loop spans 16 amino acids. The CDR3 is CASSPRRSGREDTQYF. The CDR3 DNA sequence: TGTGCCAGCAGCCCCCGGAGGAGCGGGAGGGAGGATACGCAGTATTTT. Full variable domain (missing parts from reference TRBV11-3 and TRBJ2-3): EAGVVQSPRYKIIEKKQPVAFWCNPISGHNTLYWYLQNLGQGPELLIRYENEEAVDDSQLPKDRFSAERLKGVDSTLKIQPAELGDSAVYLCASSPRRSGREDTQYFGPGTRLTVL.

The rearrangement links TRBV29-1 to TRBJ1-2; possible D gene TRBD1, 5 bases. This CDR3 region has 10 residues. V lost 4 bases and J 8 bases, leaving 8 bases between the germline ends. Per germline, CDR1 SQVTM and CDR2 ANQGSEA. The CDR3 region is CSVAGQGYTF. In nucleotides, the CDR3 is TGCAGCGTTGCAGGGCAGGGCTACACCTTC.

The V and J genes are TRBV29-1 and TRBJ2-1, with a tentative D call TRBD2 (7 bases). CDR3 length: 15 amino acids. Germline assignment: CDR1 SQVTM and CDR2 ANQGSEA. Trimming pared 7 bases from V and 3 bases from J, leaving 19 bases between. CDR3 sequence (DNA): TGCAGCGCCGTAATCGGGGGGCATCGCTACAATGAGCAGTTCTTC. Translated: CSAVIGGHRYNEQFF.

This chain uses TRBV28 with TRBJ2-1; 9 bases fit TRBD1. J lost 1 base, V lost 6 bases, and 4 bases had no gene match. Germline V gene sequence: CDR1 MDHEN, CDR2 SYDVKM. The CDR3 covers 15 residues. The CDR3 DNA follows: TGTGCCAGCAGGGTACAGGGGGCGTCCTACAATGAGCAGTTCTTC. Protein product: CASRVQGASYNEQFF.

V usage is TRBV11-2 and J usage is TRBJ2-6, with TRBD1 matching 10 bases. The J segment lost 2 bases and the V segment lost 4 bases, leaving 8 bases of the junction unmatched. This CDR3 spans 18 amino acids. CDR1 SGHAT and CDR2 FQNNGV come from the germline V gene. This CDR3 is CASSSPTGGATGANVLTF. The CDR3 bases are TGTGCCAGCAGCTCGCCGACAGGGGGCGCGACTGGGGCCAACGTCCTGACTTTC.

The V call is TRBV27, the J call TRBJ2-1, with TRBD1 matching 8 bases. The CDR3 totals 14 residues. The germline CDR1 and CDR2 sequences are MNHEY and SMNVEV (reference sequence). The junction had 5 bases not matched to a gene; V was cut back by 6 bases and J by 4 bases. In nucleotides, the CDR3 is TGTGCCAGCAGCCGGGACAGGCTTTACAATGAGCAGTTCTTC. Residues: CASSRDRLYNEQFF.

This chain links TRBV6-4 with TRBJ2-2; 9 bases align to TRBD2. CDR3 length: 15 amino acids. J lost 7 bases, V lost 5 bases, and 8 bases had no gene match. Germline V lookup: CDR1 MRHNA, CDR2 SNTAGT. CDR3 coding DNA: TGTGCCAGCAGTCGACTAGCGGAGGGGAGCGGGGAGCTGTTTTTT. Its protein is CASSRLAEGSGELFF.

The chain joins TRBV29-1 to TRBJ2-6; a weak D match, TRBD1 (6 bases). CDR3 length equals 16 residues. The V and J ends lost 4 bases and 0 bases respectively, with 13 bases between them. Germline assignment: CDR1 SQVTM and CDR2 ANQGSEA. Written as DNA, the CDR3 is TGCAGCGTTGTTGGACAGCCCTCCTCTGGGGCCAACGTCCTGACTTTC. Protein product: CSVVGQPSSGANVLTF.